The clone carrying this T cell receptor beta chain was seen ten or more times. The antigen remains unidentified. Each CDR3 protein is one row after TCRdb ran MiXCR on the reads. Of about 150,000 distinct CDR3 sequences detected, 20% to 25% appear once; the ten largest clones hold approximately 9.9%. This specimen comes from a study of T cell repertoires in cytomegalovirus infection. Overall study: Both a matching HLA type and CMV infection were indicated by public TCR beta signatures. Broader study findings: HLA-C-restricted CMV-specific TCR beta clonotypes were dominant in the ex vivo response.

This CDR3 contains 13 residues. CDR1 and CDR2 from the germline V gene are SGHTA and FQGNSA. Trimming shortened V by 7 bases and J by 7 bases, and 14 bases separated the two germline ends. V gene TRBV7-2 combines with J gene TRBJ2-1; tentatively, D is TRBD1 (6 bases). The sample consisted of PBMCs. The clonotype was recovered from a human donor in good health (CMV status not recorded). Some clones in this sample may be carry-over from other donors' samples. The CDR3 sequence is CASNYRGQNEQFF. In nucleotides, the CDR3 is TGTGCCAGCAACTACCGCGGACAGAATGAGCAGTTCTTC.